A selection of T cell receptor beta chains follows, all from one sample in a study of regulatory T cells in long-lasting Graves disease. TCRdb re-called the multiplex PCR reads through MiXCR, storing one row per CDR3 protein. The sample records hundreds of thousands of distinct CDR3 sequences, around a fifth being singletons. This specimen consisted of peripheral blood mononuclear cells (PBMCs), obtained when the disease was refractory, from a patient treated with antithyroid drugs. These receptors came from a female donor with Graves disease. Each CDR3 is given without its conserved first and last residue.

CDR3	V	J
SASESSGNTIY	TRBV20-1	TRBJ1-3
AGSRRGYTGELF	TRBV19	TRBJ2-2
ASKYGTGNLYGYT	TRBV12-3/TRBV12-4	TRBJ1-2
ASSPFGAVNQPQH	TRBV6-1	TRBJ1-5
ASSVQGPYNEQF	TRBV2	TRBJ2-1
ASSLEEVETQY	TRBV7-9	TRBJ2-5
ASSFPGTEAF	TRBV12-3/TRBV12-4	TRBJ1-1
ASSQDTNQPQH	TRBV3-1	TRBJ1-5
ASNAGSSYEQY	TRBV19	TRBJ2-7
ASSQESSGGGTQY	TRBV4-3	TRBJ2-5
ASSNQARGSYEQY	TRBV12-3/TRBV12-4	TRBJ2-7
ASSLPESGELF	TRBV18	TRBJ2-2
SARVGGTGVYPRYGYT	TRBV20-1	TRBJ1-2
ASSYASGTGETQY	TRBV6-5	TRBJ2-5
ASTYARGNGYT	TRBV6-1	TRBJ1-2
ASSSVQGFNEKLF	TRBV7-2	TRBJ1-4
ASSEVEGNTGELF	TRBV6-2/TRBV6-3	TRBJ2-2
ASSLDAGIAAF	TRBV7-9	TRBJ1-1
ASRAPGTQETRY	TRBV6-2/TRBV6-3	TRBJ2-5
ASSPRGRGDTEAF	TRBV7-2	TRBJ1-1
ASSLVGSSYNSPLH	TRBV11-2	TRBJ1-6
ASSLTWTHFSRPNTGELF	TRBV12-3/TRBV12-4	TRBJ2-2
ASSNLYAGSSSYEQY	TRBV7-6	TRBJ2-7
AWRLADTGELF	TRBV30	TRBJ2-2
ASSRISGSWETQY	TRBV7-2	TRBJ2-5
ASSFTLGELF	TRBV7-3	TRBJ2-2
ASSLGGTGREKLF	TRBV28	TRBJ1-4
ASSLVGTHRDSRGTYEQY	TRBV7-2	TRBJ2-7
ASSTREQGEQY	TRBV12-3/TRBV12-4	TRBJ2-7
ASSLELPQY	TRBV5-1	TRBJ2-7
SVEDAGQGINGYT	TRBV29-1	TRBJ1-2
ASSRRGYGYT	TRBV19	TRBJ1-2
AWSSQGGQPQH	TRBV30	TRBJ1-5
ASSSPMGEKLF	TRBV7-9	TRBJ1-4
SARVYGPYGYT	TRBV20-1	TRBJ1-2